A single sample gave rise to the 17 T cell receptor beta chains below, sequenced in a study of blood T cell repertoires in COVID-19. Clones were read by immunoSEQ multiplex PCR, and TCRdb kept only the in-frame ones, dropping some. The data show about 58,000 clones, 78% seen once. The material sequenced was peripheral blood. The receptors derive from a human donor in a cohort sampled during active COVID-19.

This chain links TRBV28 with TRBJ2-2, with no clear D. Per the germline V gene, CDR1 is MDHEN and CDR2 is SYDVKM. The CDR3 length is 13 residues. Trimming took off 8 bases at V and 6 bases at J, with 13 bases between the two ends. In DNA form, the CDR3 reads TGTGCCAGCGGTCCTAGTAGTCCCGGGGAGCTGTTTTTT. Residues: CASGPSSPGELFF.

The V and J genes are TRBV6-2 or TRBV6-3 and TRBJ1-5; TRBD1 aligns across 9 bases. Losses at the gene ends were 2 bases for V and 7 bases for J; bases not matched to a gene: 9. Germline CDR1 is MNHEY and CDR2 is SVGEGT. The CDR3 extends over 16 amino acids. CDR3: CASSYRTGEREQPQHF. The CDR3 nucleotides are TGTGCCAGCAGTTACCGGACAGGGGAGAGGGAACAGCCCCAGCATTTT.

V usage is TRBV12-3 or TRBV12-4 and J usage is TRBJ2-1, with no clear D. V lost 5 bases, J lost 10 bases, and 15 bases lay in between. The CDR3 runs 13 residues. The CDR3 region is CASSLTYQEEQFF. For the CDR3, the DNA is TGTGCCAGCAGTCTTACCTATCAAGAGGAGCAGTTCTTC.

This clone was picked up a small number of times. The CDR3 loop reads CASSQRRGQPQHF. The DNA for the CDR3 is TGTGCCAGCAGCCAACGCAGGGGTCAGCCCCAGCATTTT. J is TRBJ1-5 and V is TRBV14; a weak D match, TRBD1 (6 bases). The CDR3 has 13 residues. Germline-derived CDR1 and CDR2 are SGHDN and FVKESK. Between the trimmed V and J ends, which lost 2 bases and 6 bases, there was a span of 8 bases.

V and J are TRBV10-3 and TRBJ2-7, with D maybe TRBD1 (5 bases). Germline CDR1 and CDR2: ENHRY and SYGVKD. The CDR3 has 16 residues. V was pared by 1 base and J by 2 bases, with 15 bases between. Written as DNA, the CDR3 is TGTGCCATCAGTGAGTTAAATGGCAGGGCAGCCTACGAGCAGTACTTC. This encodes CAISELNGRAAYEQYF.

This chain connects TRBV28 to TRBJ1-2; D is unclear. The CDR3 covers 14 residues. CDR1 is MDHEN and CDR2 is SYDVKM in the germline V gene. With 5 bases removed from V and 5 bases from J, the gap between germline ends came to 15 bases. CDR3 loop: CASSTFPTGYGYTF. The CDR3 nucleotides read TGTGCCAGCAGTACCTTCCCGACGGGATATGGCTACACCTTC.

This clone was observed once. This sequence joins TRBV15 and TRBJ1-5; possible D gene TRBD1, 6 bases. Germline CDR1 is LNHNV and CDR2 is YYDKDF (reference sequence). V was shortened by 2 bases and J by 5 bases, with 10 bases between the two germline ends. The CDR3 length is 14 residues. The CDR3 spells CATSRYGGHQPQHF. The CDR3 region has the DNA TGTGCCACCAGCAGATACGGGGGGCATCAGCCCCAGCATTTT.

The chain combines TRBV6-5 with TRBJ1-1, with TRBD1 identical over 8 bases. This CDR3 is built from 13 residues. Losses at the gene ends were 6 bases for V and 4 bases for J; bases not matched to a gene: 4. Germline V gives CDR1 MNHEY, CDR2 SVGAGI. As DNA, the CDR3 is TGTGCCAGCAGCAAGGACAGGGCCACTGAAGCTTTCTTT. This encodes CASSKDRATEAFF.

This chain links TRBV19 with TRBJ2-1; D possibly corresponds to TRBD2 (5 bases). CDR3 size: 14 residues. The germline CDR1 and CDR2 sequences are LNHDA and SQIVND (reference sequence). The germline V and J ends were trimmed by 4 bases and 3 bases, with 10 bases remaining between them. The CDR3 spells CASSRAVDYNEQFF. In DNA, the CDR3 is TGTGCCAGTAGTAGAGCGGTAGACTACAATGAGCAGTTCTTC.

This rearrangement joins TRBV11-3 to TRBJ2-1; 13 bases align to TRBD2. The CDR3 is 19 amino acids. CDR1 is SGHNT and CDR2 is YENEEA in the germline V gene. V shed 5 bases and J 4 bases; nucleotides not matched to a gene: 14. CDR3 sequence reads: CASSQSGLAGAATYNEQFF. The CDR3 DNA follows: TGTGCCAGCAGCCAAAGTGGACTAGCGGGGGCCGCCACGTACAATGAGCAGTTCTTC.

This clone occurred a few times. The V and J genes are TRBV4-3 and TRBJ2-7; TRBD2 matches at 8 bases. Trimming cost V 4 bases and J 4 bases; bases outside gene matches: 12. The CDR3 length is 16 residues. Germline loops: CDR1 LGHNA, CDR2 YSLEER. CDR3 nucleotide sequence: TGCGCCAGCAGCCCCGGCTTAGGGACTAGTCTTTACGAGCAGTACTTC. It encodes CASSPGLGTSLYEQYF.

This chain uses TRBV6-5 with TRBJ2-7; TRBD1 agrees at 7 bases. Germline V CDR1 and CDR2: MNHEY, SVGAGI. The CDR3 sequence is 14 residues long. The trim removed 2 bases at V and 0 bases at J, leaving 1 base unmatched. CDR3 nucleotides: TGTGCCAGCAGTTACGGGGACAGCTCCTACGAGCAGTACTTC. Encoded protein: CASSYGDSSYEQYF.

The chain has TRBV3-1 (or the pseudogene TRBV3-2) and TRBJ1-1, with D uncertain. This CDR3 has 13 residues. Germline V gene sequence: CDR1 LGHDT, CDR2 YNNKEL (reference sequence). Trimming removed 7 bases from V and 7 bases from J, with 16 bases in between. The CDR3, as DNA: TGTGCCAGCACAACCGGGAGCCCGGGTGAAGCTTTCTTT. Translating it yields CASTTGSPGEAFF.

V usage is TRBV28 and J usage is TRBJ1-2; TRBD1 matches at 10 bases. The trim removed 6 bases at V and 2 bases at J, leaving 9 bases unmatched. In germline, CDR1 is MDHEN, CDR2 SYDVKM. CDR3 size: 16 residues. Here the CDR3 reads CASSEMGQGSNYGYTF. CDR3 DNA sequence: TGTGCCAGCAGCGAAATGGGACAGGGGTCCAACTATGGCTACACCTTC.

This clone was recorded a few times. This chain links TRBV7-9 with TRBJ1-5; 7 bases fit TRBD1. With V trimmed by 3 bases and J by 3 bases, 2 bases remained unmatched. The CDR3 spans 14 residues. Germline V gene sequence: CDR1 SEHNR, CDR2 FQNEAQ (reference sequence). The CDR3 is CASSFTGANQPQHF. The CDR3 region has the DNA TGTGCCAGCAGCTTCACAGGGGCCAATCAGCCCCAGCATTTT.

This clone occurred once. The chain uses TRBV14 and TRBJ2-1, with TRBD1 as a possible D gene (5 bases). Trimming shortened V by 3 bases and J by 3 bases, and 15 bases separated the two germline ends. This CDR3 spans 16 amino acids. Germline V gene data show CDR1 as SGHDN and CDR2 as FVKESK. The DNA for the CDR3 is TGTGCCAGCAGCCACCTAGACAGTGGAAGCTACAATGAGCAGTTCTTC. Its translation: CASSHLDSGSYNEQFF.

The chain is built from TRBV27 and TRBJ2-7; D uncertain. Germline-derived CDR1 and CDR2 are MNHEY and SMNVEV (reference sequence). The CDR3 runs 13 residues. Trimming pared 2 bases from V and 2 bases from J, leaving 7 bases between. Here the CDR3 DNA reads TGTGCCAGCAGTTTACACATCACCTACGAGCAGTACTTC. Translation gives CASSLHITYEQYF.